Below, 14 T cell receptor beta chains from the same sample are listed, as sequenced in a study of blood T cell repertoires in COVID-19. The table came from immunoSEQ multiplex PCR; TCRdb's copy has only in-frame clones and leaves some out. The sample lists 15,000 to 25,000 clones; approximately 95% were seen once. The material sequenced was peripheral blood. The source of these receptors is a woman in her fifties or sixties with active COVID-19.

The rearrangement uses TRBV19 and TRBJ2-5, with D possibly being TRBD1 (6 bases). Germline assignment: CDR1 LNHDA and CDR2 SQIVND (reference sequence). Trimming stripped 1 base from V and 2 bases from J, with 11 bases between. CDR3 length: 15 amino acids. This chain's CDR3 is CASSIALDRQETQYF. CDR3 sequence (DNA): TGTGCCAGTAGTATAGCCCTGGACAGACAAGAGACCCAGTACTTC.

The chain has TRBV7-6 and TRBJ2-1; tentative D call: TRBD2 (5 bases). The CDR3 runs 16 residues. CDR1 SGHVS and CDR2 FNYEAQ come from the germline V gene. Trimming removed 1 base from V and 7 bases from J, with 17 bases in between. The chain's CDR3 is CASSLEVLGPGNEQFF. CDR3 bases: TGTGCCAGCAGCTTAGAGGTTCTGGGCCCGGGGAATGAGCAGTTCTTC.

The chain combines TRBV7-9 with TRBJ1-2, with a possible D match to TRBD1 (5 bases). The CDR3 covers 14 residues. Germline lookup yields CDR1 SEHNR and CDR2 FQNEAQ (reference sequence). With 3 bases removed from V and 8 bases from J, the gap between germline ends came to 16 bases. CDR3 protein: CASSFVEEGVGYTF. In DNA, the CDR3 is TGTGCCAGCAGCTTTGTAGAAGAAGGGGTGGGCTACACCTTC.

The J gene is TRBJ2-3, the V gene TRBV3-1 (or the pseudogene TRBV3-2), with D unclear. V was clipped by 0 bases and J by 0 bases, with 7 bases between them. Germline V gene data show CDR1 as LGHDT and CDR2 as YNNKEL (reference sequence). This CDR3 spans 15 amino acids. CDR3 in DNA: TGTGCCAGCAGCCAAGATCCAGTTAGCACAGATACGCAGTATTTT. Translated: CASSQDPVSTDTQYF.

V and J are TRBV2 and TRBJ2-1; unclear D gene. The CDR3 is 15 residues long. The germline V and J ends were trimmed by 3 bases and 7 bases, with 16 bases remaining between them. Germline V gene sequence: CDR1 SNHLY, CDR2 FYNNEI. CDR3 sequence reads: CASSENEVTLNEQFF. CDR3 sequence (DNA): TGTGCCAGCAGTGAGAATGAGGTAACACTGAATGAGCAGTTCTTC.

This clone appeared a few times. The chain couples TRBV10-3 to TRBJ1-1, with D tentatively TRBD1 (5 bases). The CDR3 length is 16 residues. The V gene lost 3 bases and the J gene lost 0 bases, with 14 bases spanning the gap. Germline CDR1 reads ENHRY; CDR2 reads SYGVKD. The CDR3 loop reads CAISDVPDTLNTEAFF. CDR3 sequence (DNA): TGTGCCATCAGTGACGTCCCGGACACGTTGAACACTGAAGCTTTCTTT.

About this clone itself: An end of the junction does not agree with germline; a read error may underlie this. The J gene is TRBJ1-5, the V gene TRBV19, with D tentatively TRBD1 (6 bases). This CDR3 has 15 residues. From germline, CDR1 is LNHDA and CDR2 SQIVND (reference sequence). CDR3 residues: CASSIGQIFNQPQHF. CDR3 DNA: TGTGCCAGTAGCATAGGACAGATCTTCAATCAGCCCCAGCATTTT. Filled out from reference TRBV19 and TRBJ1-5, the complete variable domain reads DGGITQSPKYLFRKEGQNVTLSCEQNLNHDAMYWYRQDPGQGLRLIYYSQIVNDFQKGDIAEGYSVSREKKESFPLTVTSAQKNPTAFYLCASSIGQIFNQPQHFGDGTRLSIL.

DNA of the CDR3: TGCGCCAGCAGCTTGAGTGGACAGTCAAACGAGCAGTACTTC. Encoded protein: CASSLSGQSNEQYF. The chain links TRBV5-1 to TRBJ2-7; D possibly corresponds to TRBD1 (6 bases). There are 14 residues in the CDR3. V was cut by 1 base and J by 5 bases, with 13 bases left in between. Germline CDR1 is SGHRS and CDR2 is YFSETQ.

The CDR3 spells CASREGLAGVGEQYF. In DNA, the CDR3 is TGTGCCAGCAGAGAGGGACTAGCGGGAGTTGGGGAGCAGTACTTC. The rearrangement links TRBV28 to TRBJ2-7; 14 bases line up with TRBD2. This CDR3 has 15 residues. After removal of 6 bases from V and 7 bases from J, the junction contained 8 bases not matched to a gene. CDR1 is MDHEN and CDR2 is SYDVKM in the germline V gene.

This clone was found once. Within the sample, other DNA sequences also encode this same CDR3. J is TRBJ2-3 and V is TRBV7-9; D perhaps matches TRBD2 (6 bases). Deletions cut 5 bases from V and 2 bases from J, with 11 bases between. This CDR3 has 14 amino acids. The germline CDR1 and CDR2 sequences are SEHNR and FQNEAQ (reference sequence). In nucleotides, the CDR3 is TGTGCCAGCAGCGGGACTGGATCCACAGATACGCAGTATTTT. Translation gives CASSGTGSTDTQYF.

The chain uses TRBV28 and TRBJ1-6; D is uncertain. Germline CDR1 and CDR2: MDHEN and SYDVKM. The V end lost 3 bases, the J end lost 7 bases, and 10 bases lay between the germline ends. The CDR3 has 14 amino acids. The CDR3 nucleotides are TGTGCCAGCAGTTTCAGAGGGTCCAATTCACCCCTCCACTTT. The encoded protein is CASSFRGSNSPLHF.

The chain links TRBV4-1 to TRBJ2-5; D is unclear. The CDR3 length is 14 residues. Looked up from germline, CDR1 is MGHRA and CDR2 is YSYEKL. The V end was cut by 0 bases, the J end by 3 bases, with 8 bases between. The DNA for the CDR3 is TGCGCCAGCAGCCAAGATCCCCAGGAAGAGACCCAGTACTTC. Its protein is CASSQDPQEETQYF.

To note about this clone: A read error may produce the germline difference seen at one junction end. The rearrangement links TRBV7-9 to TRBJ1-3; 7 positions agree with TRBD1. The CDR3 spans 15 residues. Germline V gives CDR1 SEHNR, CDR2 FQNEAQ (reference sequence). Here the CDR3 DNA reads TGTGCCAGCAGCTTAGCGCGGGCAGGGGGAAGCACCATATATTTT. As protein: CASSLARAGGSTIYF.

This clone was recorded only once. The chain uses TRBV27 and TRBJ2-1, with D possibly matching TRBD2 (5 bases). The CDR3 contains 18 residues. The germline V gene has CDR1 MNHEY and CDR2 SMNVEV (reference sequence). V was clipped by 6 bases and J by 9 bases, with 30 bases between them. In DNA form, the CDR3 reads TGTGCCAGCAGCGGTACTGGCCCTAGCTCTATACCAGGCAGTGAGCAGTTCTTC. This gives the protein CASSGTGPSSIPGSEQFF.